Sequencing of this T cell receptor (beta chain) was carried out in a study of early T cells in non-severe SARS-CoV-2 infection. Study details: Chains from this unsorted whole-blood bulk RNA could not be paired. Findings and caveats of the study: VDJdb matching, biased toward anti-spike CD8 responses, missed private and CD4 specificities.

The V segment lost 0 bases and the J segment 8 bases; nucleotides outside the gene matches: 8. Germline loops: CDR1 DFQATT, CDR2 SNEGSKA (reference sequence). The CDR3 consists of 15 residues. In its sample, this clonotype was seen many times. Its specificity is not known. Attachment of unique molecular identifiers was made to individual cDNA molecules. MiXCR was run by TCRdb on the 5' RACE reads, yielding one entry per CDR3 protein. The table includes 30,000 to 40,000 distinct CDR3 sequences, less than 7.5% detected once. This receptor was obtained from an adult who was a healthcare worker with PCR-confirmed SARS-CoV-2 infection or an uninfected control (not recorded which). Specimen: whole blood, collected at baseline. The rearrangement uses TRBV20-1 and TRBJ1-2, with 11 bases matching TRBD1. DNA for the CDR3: TGCAGTGCTAGAGAATCGGACAGGGGGCCTCGAGGCTACACCTTC. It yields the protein CSARESDRGPRGYTF.